A single sample is the source of the 24 T cell receptor beta chains below, sequenced in a study of T cells in Graves' hyperthyroidism and ophthalmopathy. It was RNA transcripts that yielded the amplified TCR beta CDR3 regions. Primed by the HTBI set, a first-round RT-PCR was run on the TCR CDR3. One entry per CDR3 protein, called by TCRdb with MiXCR from the multiplex PCR reads. The sample carries under 750,000 distinct CDR3 sequences, 18% recorded once. Material for sequencing was blood. All receptors derive from a woman between 45 and 65 years old with Graves' hyperthyroidism that later progressed to Graves' ophthalmopathy.

This clonotype came up many times. V is TRBV27 and J is TRBJ1-5, with D maybe TRBD1 (6 bases). CDR3 length: 16 residues. V lost 3 bases to trimming and J lost 1 base, with 13 bases between them. Germline loops: CDR1 MNHEY, CDR2 SMNVEV (reference sequence). CDR3 sequence reads: CASSLAGATSNQPQHF. The CDR3 coding sequence is TGTGCCAGCAGTTTGGCAGGGGCGACGAGCAATCAGCCCCAGCATTTT.

This clonotype was observed many times. The chain is built from TRBV6-1 and TRBJ1-1; TRBD1 aligns across 7 bases. Trimming at V came to 6 bases and at J to 1 base, leaving 2 bases not matched to a gene. The germline V gene has CDR1 MNHNS and CDR2 SASEGT. The CDR3 length is 13 residues. The CDR3 loop is CASRWDRNTEAFF. CDR3 nucleotide sequence: TGTGCCAGCAGATGGGACAGGAACACTGAAGCTTTCTTT.

The chain combines TRBV19 with TRBJ1-5, with D hard to call. The length of the CDR3 is 15 residues. The V gene's germline CDR1 is LNHDA and CDR2 SQIVND (reference sequence). Trimming took off 7 bases at V and 3 bases at J, with 16 bases between the two ends. The CDR3 here is CASTPDTLNNQPQHF. DNA of the CDR3: TGTGCCAGTACCCCAGACACACTCAACAATCAGCCCCAGCATTTT.

The table lists this clonotype with many counts. The genes are TRBV27 and TRBJ2-1; the match to TRBD2 covers 8 bases. Trimming at V came to 7 bases and at J to 2 bases, leaving 4 bases not matched to a gene. CDR1 is MNHEY, CDR2 SMNVEV, per germline (reference sequence). This CDR3 has 14 residues. Here the CDR3 reads CASNPGGAYNEQFF. The DNA for the CDR3 is TGTGCCAGCAACCCGGGGGGGGCCTACAATGAGCAGTTCTTC.

This clonotype was seen many times. The chain uses TRBV2 and TRBJ2-3, with D possibly TRBD2 on 6 matching bases. The CDR3 sequence is 15 residues long. V lost 1 base and J lost 0, with 8 bases in between. In germline, CDR1 is SNHLY, CDR2 FYNNEI. This CDR3 reads CASSEEAGSTDTQYF. Here the CDR3 DNA reads TGTGCCAGCAGTGAAGAGGCGGGAAGCACAGATACGCAGTATTTT.

This clonotype was recorded a few times. This rearrangement joins TRBV20-1 to TRBJ1-4; the D gene is possibly TRBD1 (6 bases). CDR1 and CDR2 (germline): DFQATT, SNEGSKA (reference sequence). The CDR3 consists of 17 residues. Trimming left V 3 bases short and J 3 bases short, with 20 bases between. CDR3 in DNA: TGCAGTGCTAGCCCCCAACAGGGAAATTGGCCTAATGAAAAACTGTTTTTT. This translates into CSASPQQGNWPNEKLFF.

This clonotype was detected only a few times. The chain carries TRBV5-4 and TRBJ2-1, with a possible D match to TRBD2 (5 bases). Germline CDR1 and CDR2: SGHNT and YYREEE (reference sequence). This CDR3 contains 12 residues. Trimming stripped 3 bases from V and 12 bases from J, with 13 bases between. CDR3: CASSSVSGWQFF. CDR3 DNA sequence: TGTGCCAGCAGCTCCGTTTCGGGGTGGCAGTTCTTC.

This clonotype was recorded at least ten times. V usage is TRBV20-1 and J usage is TRBJ1-5; D possibly corresponds to TRBD1 (5 bases). The CDR3 extends over 17 amino acids. Trimming removed 5 bases from V and 0 bases from J, with 20 bases in between. Germline assignment: CDR1 DFQATT and CDR2 SNEGSKA (reference sequence). In nucleotides, the CDR3 is TGCAGTGCTGACCCCGTTGAGGAGGGACTTAGCAATCAGCCCCAGCATTTT. Encoded protein: CSADPVEEGLSNQPQHF.

This clonotype was counted many times. The chain combines TRBV11-1 with TRBJ2-3; no clear D. V lost 1 base, J lost 2 bases, and 7 bases lay in between. The CDR3 spans 14 residues. The germline V gene has CDR1 SGHAT and CDR2 FQDESV (reference sequence). CDR3 sequence (DNA): TGTGCCAGCAGCTTAGACTCCATCACAGATACGCAGTATTTT. Its translation is CASSLDSITDTQYF.

This clonotype has ten or more counts. V usage is TRBV9 and J usage is TRBJ1-1, with D perhaps TRBD1 (6 bases). Germline CDR1 is SGDLS and CDR2 is YYNGEE. This CDR3 is built from 14 residues. V was shortened by 0 bases and J by 3 bases, with 9 bases between the two germline ends. The CDR3 spells CASSVDPGDTEAFF. As DNA, the CDR3 is TGTGCCAGCAGCGTAGACCCAGGGGACACTGAAGCTTTCTTT.

This clonotype appeared many times. One junction end does not reproduce the germline sequence, and a read error may be involved. V is TRBV7-7 and J is TRBJ2-1, with a tentative D call TRBD2 (5 bases). The CDR3 covers 16 residues. Looked up from germline, CDR1 is SSHAT and CDR2 is FNYEAQ (reference sequence). The CDR3 nucleotides read TGTGCTAGCAGCTTTGAGGCTGGGAGTGGAGCCAATGAGCAGTTCTTC. Amino acid sequence: CASSFEAGSGANEQFF. Drawing the rest from reference TRBV7-7 and TRBJ2-1, the complete variable domain is GAGVSQSPRYKVTKRGQDVTLRCDPISSHATLYWYQQALGQGPEFLTYFNYEAQPDKSGLPSDRFSAERPEGSISTLTIQRTEQRDSAMYRCASSFEAGSGANEQFFGPGTRLTVL.

This clonotype was detected a few times. CDR3 nucleotide sequence: TGTGCCAGCAGTCAACAGGGCCTTGGGGCCCAGTACTTC. This encodes CASSQQGLGAQYF. The rearrangement uses TRBV6-1 and TRBJ2-5, with a tentative D call TRBD1 (6 bases). Trimming stripped 5 bases from V and 9 bases from J, with 16 bases between. The length of the CDR3 is 13 residues. Germline CDR1 and CDR2: MNHNS and SASEGT.

At least ten counts were recorded for this clonotype. The chain links TRBV6-6 to TRBJ1-1; a possible D gene is TRBD1 (5 bases). The V end was cut by 0 bases, the J end by 5 bases, with 10 bases between. The CDR3 covers 14 residues. Per germline, CDR1 MNHNY and CDR2 SVGAGI (reference sequence). In DNA, the CDR3 is TGTGCCAGCAGTTACTCGGAGGGGCGGACTGAAGCTTTCTTT. Amino acids: CASSYSEGRTEAFF.

This clonotype was seen many times. The chain links TRBV11-2 to TRBJ2-5, with 12 bases matching TRBD2. Germline lookup yields CDR1 SGHAT and CDR2 FQNNGV. J lost 5 bases, V lost 5 bases, and 6 bases had no gene match. The CDR3 totals 15 residues. The DNA for the CDR3 is TGTGCCAGCAGCCCGACTAGCGGGGGAATGGAGACCCAGTACTTC. This codes for CASSPTSGGMETQYF.

The rearrangement uses TRBV6-1 and TRBJ1-2; 10 positions agree with TRBD1. V lost 6 bases and J lost 7; bases outside the gene matches: 8. Germline CDR1 is MNHNS and CDR2 is SASEGT. The CDR3 covers 14 residues. CDR3 region: CASRLRQGAGGYTF. The CDR3 DNA sequence: TGTGCCAGCAGGCTTAGACAGGGGGCGGGTGGCTACACCTTC.

This clonotype has more than one count but fewer than ten. CDR3 sequence (DNA): TGTGCCAGTAGTATAGTGACCGGGAACACTGAAGCTTTCTTT. It codes for CASSIVTGNTEAFF. V and J are TRBV19 and TRBJ1-1; D remains unclear. Germline lookup yields CDR1 LNHDA and CDR2 SQIVND (reference sequence). The CDR3 consists of 14 residues. V lost 1 base and J lost 1, with 7 bases in between. The full variable domain, in which reference TRBV19 and TRBJ1-1 provide the parts outside the CDR3, is DGGITQSPKYLFRKEGQNVTLSCEQNLNHDAMYWYRQDPGQGLRLIYYSQIVNDFQKGDIAEGYSVSREKKESFPLTVTSAQKNPTAFYLCASSIVTGNTEAFFGQGTRLTVV.

In its sample, this clonotype was seen many times. The chain has TRBV5-1 and TRBJ2-7, with D tentatively TRBD1 (5 bases). The CDR3 covers 12 residues. CDR1 and CDR2 (germline): SGHRS, YFSETQ. Trimming took 4 bases from V and 3 from J, leaving 8 bases between them. CDR3 DNA: TGCGCCAGCAGCACCGACAGCTACGAGCAGTACTTC. It yields the protein CASSTDSYEQYF.

This rearrangement joins TRBV20-1 to TRBJ2-7; TRBD1 matches at 9 bases. Trimming took 6 bases from V and 6 from J; bases not matched to a gene: 9. CDR3 length: 13 amino acids. The germline V gene encodes CDR1 DFQATT and CDR2 SNEGSKA (reference sequence). DNA of the CDR3: TGCAGTGCCATTGGACAGGGGCGGGGCGAGCAGTACTTC. Protein product: CSAIGQGRGEQYF.

V usage is TRBV7-9 and J usage is TRBJ1-5; D unclear. Germline assignment: CDR1 SEHNR and CDR2 FQNEAQ (reference sequence). Between the trimmed V and J ends, which lost 3 bases and 7 bases, there was a span of 7 bases. The CDR3 sequence is 12 residues long. This CDR3 reads CASSFPKQPQHF. CDR3 nucleotides: TGTGCCAGCAGCTTTCCAAAACAGCCCCAGCATTTT. Complete variable domain (other parts from reference TRBV7-9 and TRBJ1-5): DTGVSQNPRHKITKRGQNVTFRCDPISEHNRLYWYRQTLGQGPEFLTYFQNEAQLEKSRLLSDRFSAERPKGSFSTLEIQRTEQGDSAMYLCASSFPKQPQHFGDGTRLSIL.

A few counts support this clonotype. The chain employs TRBV5-5 and TRBJ2-1; perhaps TRBD2 as D (6 bases). Trimming cost V 4 bases and J 5 bases, with 13 bases left between them. Germline V lookup: CDR1 SGHKS, CDR2 YYEKEE (reference sequence). This CDR3 has 14 residues. CDR3 sequence reads: CASSPHGGNNEQFF. The DNA for the CDR3 is TGTGCCAGCAGCCCCCATGGGGGGAACAATGAGCAGTTCTTC.

The chain employs TRBV20-1 and TRBJ2-7, with D hard to call. The CDR3 runs 11 residues. In germline, CDR1 is DFQATT, CDR2 SNEGSKA (reference sequence). Trimming shortened V by 2 bases and J by 9 bases, and 11 bases separated the two germline ends. The CDR3 region has the DNA TGCAGTGCTAGACGGGTAGTCGGGCAGTACTTC. Amino acids: CSARRVVGQYF.

The V gene is TRBV4-1, the J gene TRBJ2-5, with 7 bases aligning to TRBD2. The CDR3 runs 14 residues. With 1 base clipped from V and 3 bases from J, the junction kept 2 bases outside the gene matches. Germline V gene lookup returns CDR1 MGHRA and CDR2 YSYEKL. The CDR3 nucleotides are TGCGCCAGCAGCCAAGCGGCGGGGGAAGAGACCCAGTACTTC. Protein sequence: CASSQAAGEETQYF.

This clonotype has a count of ten or more. The chain couples TRBV30 to TRBJ1-2, with 7 bases that match TRBD1. The CDR3 runs to 14 residues. Trimming took 3 bases from V and 4 from J; bases not matched to a gene: 8. CDR1 and CDR2 (germline): GTSNPN, SVGIG (reference sequence). CDR3 residues: CAWSPTTGSYGYTF. The CDR3 nucleotides are TGTGCCTGGAGCCCCACGACAGGGTCCTATGGCTACACCTTC.

This clonotype showed up many times. The CDR3 here is CSASYDPGPLSDTEAFF. The CDR3 bases are TGCAGTGCTAGCTACGACCCAGGGCCGCTAAGCGACACTGAAGCTTTCTTT. The rearrangement joins TRBV20-1 to TRBJ1-1, with D perhaps TRBD1 (5 bases). The V gene's germline CDR1 is DFQATT and CDR2 SNEGSKA (reference sequence). V lost 3 bases and J 3 bases, leaving 23 bases between the germline ends. The CDR3 is made up of 17 amino acids.